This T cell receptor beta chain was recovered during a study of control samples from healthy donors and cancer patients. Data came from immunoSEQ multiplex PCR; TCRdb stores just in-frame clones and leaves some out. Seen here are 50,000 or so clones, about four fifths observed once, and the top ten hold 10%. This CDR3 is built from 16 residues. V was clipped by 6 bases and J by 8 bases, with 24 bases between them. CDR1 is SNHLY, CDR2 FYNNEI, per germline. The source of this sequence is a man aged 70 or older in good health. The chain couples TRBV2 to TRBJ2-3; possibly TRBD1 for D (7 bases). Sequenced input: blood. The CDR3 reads CASRDTGAGMGGTQYF. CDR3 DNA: TGTGCCAGCAGGGACACAGGGGCCGGGATGGGGGGTACGCAGTATTTT.